Sequencing of this TCR beta chain was carried out in a study of graft-versus-host responses after intestinal transplantation. At the level of the study: The study gave all recipients anti-thymocyte globulin induction, then tacrolimus and steroids for about three years. Notes on the study in general: Allograft clonal ratios (graft-versus-host to host-versus-graft) were high in patients who had graft-donor T cell macrochimerism.

Worth noting for this clone: Its target is not known.

V was shortened by 5 bases and J by 2 bases, with 10 bases between the two germline ends. The CDR3 is 14 residues long. Germline lookup yields CDR1 GTSNPN and CDR2 SVGIG (reference sequence). Libraries were prepared by immunoSEQ multiplex PCR; TCRdb keeps only in-frame clonotypes and omits some of them. The table shows approximately 97,000 clones, with around 92% occurring only once. The specimen was unstimulated CD8+ T cells sorted from spleen or lymph node cells, collected before transplant. This clonotype originated in a human donor who was the organ donor for an intestinal transplant. This rearrangement joins TRBV30 to TRBJ2-6; TRBD2 is a possible D gene (5 bases). Written as DNA, the CDR3 is TGTGCCTGGTCCGGGGTTACTGGGGCCAACGTCCTGACTTTC. It codes for CAWSGVTGANVLTF.